This passage covers 30 T cell receptor beta chains from one sample sequenced in a study of T cells in Graves' hyperthyroidism and ophthalmopathy. Authors of the study amplified TCR beta CDR3 regions from RNA transcripts. First-round RT-PCR with HTBI primers amplified the TCR CDR3 region. Using its own MiXCR run on the multiplex PCR reads, TCRdb lists one record per CDR3 protein. Found here are approximately 640,000 distinct CDR3 sequences, 15% to 20% of them singletons; the top ten hold around 15%. Sequences were obtained from blood. The receptor set was obtained from a man aged 45 to 65 with Graves' hyperthyroidism.

This clonotype was recorded at least ten times. The chain has TRBV5-1 and TRBJ2-7; D is perhaps TRBD1 (5 bases). This CDR3 region has 14 residues. With 3 bases removed from V and 2 bases from J, the gap between germline ends came to 12 bases. Per germline, CDR1 SGHRS and CDR2 YFSETQ. CDR3 bases: TGCGCCAGCAGCTCACGGACATCGACCTACGAGCAGTACTTC. Its translation is CASSSRTSTYEQYF. The whole variable domain, remainder taken from reference TRBV5-1 and TRBJ2-7, is KAGVTQTPRYLIKTRGQQVTLSCSPISGHRSVSWYQQTPGQGLQFLFEYFSETQRNKGNFPGRFSGRQFSNSRSEMNVSTLELGDSALYLCASSSRTSTYEQYFGPGTRLTVT.

This clonotype was seen repeatedly, ten times or more. This chain links TRBV7-9 with TRBJ2-1; 7 bases align to TRBD2. Germline CDR1 is SEHNR and CDR2 is FQNEAQ (reference sequence). J gave up 3 bases and V 8 bases, and 10 bases lay outside the gene matches. CDR3 size: 15 residues. In DNA form, the CDR3 reads TGTGCCAGCCTCCTGCGGGAGCGCGACTACAATGAGCAGTTCTTC. The encoded protein is CASLLRERDYNEQFF.

The chain carries TRBV19 and TRBJ2-2; 9 bases fit TRBD2. The V segment lost 10 bases and the J segment 1 base; nucleotides outside the gene matches: 13. Germline V gene lookup returns CDR1 LNHDA and CDR2 SQIVND (reference sequence). The CDR3 is 17 residues long. CDR3 sequence reads: CATQFGSGRGNTGELFF. In DNA form, the CDR3 reads TGTGCCACCCAGTTTGGTAGCGGGAGAGGGAACACCGGGGAGCTGTTTTTT. Together with reference TRBV19 and TRBJ2-2, the CDR3 gives the full variable domain: DGGITQSPKYLFRKEGQNVTLSCEQNLNHDAMYWYRQDPGQGLRLIYYSQIVNDFQKGDIAEGYSVSREKKESFPLTVTSAQKNPTAFYLCATQFGSGRGNTGELFFGEGSRLTVL.

The rearrangement links TRBV20-1 to TRBJ2-3; 7 bases are shared with TRBD2. The CDR3 runs to 16 residues. With 0 bases clipped from V and 6 bases from J, the junction kept 12 bases outside the gene matches. The germline gives CDR1 DFQATT, CDR2 SNEGSKA (reference sequence). CDR3 loop: CSARDRAGVYKDTQYF. The CDR3 nucleotides read TGCAGTGCTAGAGATAGGGCGGGAGTTTATAAGGATACGCAGTATTTT.

This clonotype was recorded at least ten times. CDR3 nucleotides: TGTGCCAGCAGTTTTCCTGTGAGTGAGCAGTTCTTC. Translating gives CASSFPVSEQFF. The chain couples TRBV28 to TRBJ2-1; D unclear. The CDR3 is 12 residues long. CDR1 is MDHEN, CDR2 SYDVKM, per germline. V lost 3 bases, J lost 9 bases, and 9 bases lay in between.

CDR3 loop: CASSVRTGAGTGELFF. CDR3 nucleotides: TGTGCCAGCAGCGTACGGACAGGGGCCGGCACCGGGGAGCTGTTTTTT. The J gene is TRBJ2-2, the V gene TRBV7-2; 9 bases fit TRBD1. The CDR3 totals 16 residues. Trimming at V came to 5 bases and at J to 4 bases, leaving 8 bases not matched to a gene. Germline CDR1 and CDR2: SGHTA and FQGNSA.

This clonotype was found a few times. The CDR3 nucleotides are TGTGCCAGCAGCCCATATGGACAGAAACCGGGCTACACCTTC. It yields the protein CASSPYGQKPGYTF. The chain is built from TRBV9 and TRBJ1-2; D perhaps matches TRBD1 (6 bases). Germline V gives CDR1 SGDLS, CDR2 YYNGEE. CDR3 length: 14 amino acids. V was cut by 4 bases and J by 8 bases, with 18 bases left in between.

The J gene is TRBJ2-2, the V gene TRBV27; the match to TRBD2 covers 12 bases. The germline CDR1 and CDR2 sequences are MNHEY and SMNVEV (reference sequence). The CDR3 covers 20 residues. With V trimmed by 5 bases and J by 5 bases, 18 bases remained unmatched. CDR3 nucleotide sequence: TGTGCCAGCAGTCGAATCCTTGGGAACCTAGCGGGAGGGTGGACCGGGGAGCTGTTTTTT. Protein product: CASSRILGNLAGGWTGELFF.

This clonotype occurred many times. The J gene is TRBJ2-7, the V gene TRBV9, with 9 bases lining up with TRBD1. J gave up 4 bases and V 4 bases, and 21 bases lay outside the gene matches. The CDR3 length is 19 residues. Germline V gene data show CDR1 as SGDLS and CDR2 as YYNGEE. CDR3 coding DNA: TGTGCCAGCAGCCCCCTGGGAACGGGACAGGGCCCAAATAATTACGAGCAGTACTTC. Its protein product is CASSPLGTGQGPNNYEQYF.

This clonotype was detected ten times or more. V usage is TRBV6-1 and J usage is TRBJ2-5; weak D call: TRBD2 (6 bases). The V gene lost 6 bases and the J gene lost 4 bases, with 15 bases spanning the gap. Germline lookup yields CDR1 MNHNS and CDR2 SASEGT. This CDR3 has 14 residues. This CDR3 is CASRPLGLGETQYF. CDR3 DNA sequence: TGTGCCAGCAGACCCTTGGGACTCGGAGAGACCCAGTACTTC.

The CDR3 spells CSARDQGLAITDTQYF. CDR3 nucleotides: TGCAGTGCTAGAGATCAAGGACTAGCTATAACAGATACGCAGTATTTT. The V gene is TRBV20-1, the J gene TRBJ2-3; the match to TRBD2 covers 8 bases. Germline CDR1 reads DFQATT; CDR2 reads SNEGSKA (reference sequence). V was clipped by 0 bases and J by 3 bases; unmatched bases: 8. The CDR3 contains 16 residues.

This clonotype was recorded many times. This sequence joins TRBV11-2 and TRBJ2-1, with TRBD2 matching 15 bases. CDR1 is SGHAT, CDR2 FQNNGV, per germline. V was clipped by 4 bases and J by 8 bases; unmatched bases: 6. The CDR3 covers 16 residues. The CDR3 DNA sequence: TGTGCCAGCAGCTCAGGGACTAGCGGGAGGACTTATGAGCAGTTCTTC. Its translation is CASSSGTSGRTYEQFF. Variable domain in full (rest from reference TRBV11-2 and TRBJ2-1): EAGVAQSPRYKIIEKRQSVAFWCNPISGHATLYWYQQILGQGPKLLIQFQNNGVVDDSQLPKDRFSAERLKGVDSTLKIQPAKLEDSAVYLCASSSGTSGRTYEQFFGPGTRLTVL.

There are many counts of this clonotype. This chain connects TRBV11-2 to TRBJ2-6; maybe TRBD2 (6 bases). Trimming took off 7 bases at V and 11 bases at J, with 21 bases between the two ends. The CDR3 runs to 15 residues. Per the germline V gene, CDR1 is SGHAT and CDR2 is FQNNGV. This CDR3 is CASTPRLGGGHVLTF. The CDR3 nucleotides read TGTGCCAGCACCCCAAGGCTGGGGGGTGGGCACGTCCTGACTTTC. The complete variable domain, with remaining parts taken from reference TRBV11-2 and TRBJ2-6, reads EAGVAQSPRYKIIEKRQSVAFWCNPISGHATLYWYQQILGQGPKLLIQFQNNGVVDDSQLPKDRFSAERLKGVDSTLKIQPAKLEDSAVYLCASTPRLGGGHVLTFGAGSRLTVL.

This clonotype was seen many times. This chain uses TRBV15 with TRBJ2-7, with TRBD1 matching over 8 bases. There are 15 residues in the CDR3. V dropped 5 bases and J dropped 6; count of bases not matched to a gene: 12. Germline assignment: CDR1 LNHNV and CDR2 YYDKDF (reference sequence). The CDR3: CATSRSWTGTGEQYF. CDR3 coding DNA: TGTGCCACCAGCCGAAGTTGGACAGGGACAGGCGAGCAGTACTTC.

This chain uses TRBV29-1 with TRBJ2-7; 8 bases fit TRBD1. CDR1 and CDR2 from the germline V gene are SQVTM and ANQGSEA. Trimming cost V 6 bases and J 4 bases; bases outside gene matches: 11. This CDR3 region has 14 residues. As DNA, the CDR3 is TGCAGCGTGGTGATAGGGGACAGGCTATACGAGCAGTACTTC. It encodes CSVVIGDRLYEQYF.

Many counts were recorded for this clonotype. V gene TRBV7-2 combines with J gene TRBJ2-7, with D perhaps matching TRBD2 (5 bases). The germline V gene encodes CDR1 SGHTA and CDR2 FQGNSA. Trimming pared 0 bases from V and 0 bases from J, leaving 15 bases between. There are 17 residues in the CDR3. The DNA for the CDR3 is TGTGCCAGCAGCTTAGCGCGCTTTAGCGCTAACTCCTACGAGCAGTACTTC. This translates into CASSLARFSANSYEQYF.

This clonotype was picked up many times. This CDR3 reads CASSMGDTEAFF. DNA for the CDR3: TGTGCCAGCAGTATGGGGGACACTGAAGCTTTCTTT. The V call is TRBV28, the J call TRBJ1-1, with D perhaps matching TRBD1 (5 bases). This CDR3 comprises 12 residues. Germline V gene lookup returns CDR1 MDHEN and CDR2 SYDVKM. V was shortened by 5 bases and J by 3 bases, with 7 bases between the two germline ends.

Note on this clonotype: An end of the junction does not agree with germline; a read error may underlie this. The rearrangement uses TRBV3-1 and TRBJ2-1; 10 positions match TRBD1. Germline values: CDR1 LGHDT, CDR2 YNNKEL (reference sequence). This CDR3 contains 14 residues. CDR3 protein: CASTQRTGGNEQFF. The CDR3 DNA sequence: TGTGCCAGCACCCAAAGGACAGGGGGAAATGAGCAGTTCTTC.

In its sample, this clonotype was seen many times. The rearrangement links TRBV6-1 to TRBJ1-1; 10 nucleotides line up with TRBD1. The V and J ends lost 8 bases and 2 bases, in that order; junction bases with no gene match: 8. Germline CDR1 is MNHNS and CDR2 is SASEGT. CDR3 length: 15 residues. The CDR3 here is CASSSTGGLNTEAFF. The CDR3 DNA is TGTGCCAGCTCCTCGACAGGGGGCTTAAACACTGAAGCTTTCTTT.

Only a few counts were recorded for this clonotype. The rearrangement links TRBV4-3 to TRBJ2-7, with D perhaps TRBD1 (5 bases). V was clipped by 1 base and J by 2 bases, with 12 bases between them. Germline V lookup: CDR1 LGHNA, CDR2 YSLEER. The CDR3 sequence is 15 residues long. CDR3 sequence: CASSQAFRQTYEQYF. The CDR3 bases are TGCGCCAGCAGCCAAGCATTTCGACAGACCTACGAGCAGTACTTC.

In this sample, this clonotype turned up many times. The chain recombines TRBV7-9 with TRBJ2-2; D gene uncertain. CDR1 is SEHNR and CDR2 is FQNEAQ in the germline V gene (reference sequence). The CDR3 runs 12 residues. V lost 8 bases, J lost 4 bases, and 8 bases lay in between. The CDR3 DNA sequence: TGTGCCAGCCTACGGCGCACCGGGGAGCTGTTTTTT. It is translated as CASLRRTGELFF.

This clonotype was observed once. The chain combines TRBV27 with TRBJ1-2; 9 positions agree with TRBD1. V shed 7 bases and J 2 bases; nucleotides not matched to a gene: 8. Germline V lookup: CDR1 MNHEY, CDR2 SMNVEV (reference sequence). The CDR3 sequence is 15 residues long. CDR3 bases: TGTGCCAGCACCCTAATCGGGACAGGGAACTATGGCTACACCTTC. It translates to CASTLIGTGNYGYTF.

This clonotype was counted many times. The chain carries TRBV2 and TRBJ2-7; tentatively, D is TRBD2 (5 bases). CDR3 size: 13 residues. V was trimmed by 4 bases and J by 3 bases, leaving 10 bases between them. Germline CDR1 and CDR2: SNHLY and FYNNEI. The CDR3 sequence is CASSGTPIYEQYF. The DNA of the CDR3 is TGTGCCAGCAGTGGGACTCCAATCTACGAGCAGTACTTC.

The genes are TRBV7-9 and TRBJ2-7; D is unresolved. In germline, CDR1 is SEHNR, CDR2 FQNEAQ (reference sequence). The length of the CDR3 is 13 residues. Trimming removed 4 bases from V and 5 bases from J, with 12 bases in between. The CDR3: CASSYQMIDEQYF. For the CDR3, the DNA is TGTGCCAGCAGCTACCAAATGATCGACGAGCAGTACTTC.

This clonotype appeared many times. The chain links TRBV28 to TRBJ1-6, with TRBD1 matching 7 bases. CDR1 is MDHEN and CDR2 is SYDVKM in the germline V gene. J was trimmed by 9 bases and V by 5 bases; bases with no gene match: 7. The length of the CDR3 is 14 residues. DNA for the CDR3: TGTGCCAGCAGTCCCGGGACAGAGAGTTCACCCCTCCACTTT. Translation: CASSPGTESSPLHF.

The sample holds many counts of this clonotype. The chain joins TRBV27 to TRBJ2-1, with a weak D call TRBD2 (6 bases). The germline gives CDR1 MNHEY, CDR2 SMNVEV (reference sequence). The germline V and J ends were trimmed by 4 bases and 3 bases, with 13 bases remaining between them. The CDR3 runs 15 residues. The CDR3 DNA sequence: TGTGCCAGCAGTTCCATAGCGGCCGTCTACAATGAGCAGTTCTTC. It codes for CASSSIAAVYNEQFF.

CDR3 sequence: CASSLWRFEAFF. In nucleotides, the CDR3 is TGTGCCAGCAGTTTATGGAGATTCGAAGCTTTCTTT. J is TRBJ1-1 and V is TRBV28; D is unclear. CDR3 length equals 12 residues. The germline gives CDR1 MDHEN, CDR2 SYDVKM. Between the trimmed V and J ends, which lost 0 bases and 8 bases, there was a span of 7 bases.

This clonotype has more than one count but fewer than ten. J is TRBJ1-2 and V is TRBV6-1; TRBD1 might be the D (6 bases). The CDR3 is made up of 14 amino acids. Germline CDR1 MNHNS, CDR2 SASEGT. V was cut by 7 bases and J by 2 bases, with 14 bases left in between. CDR3 region: CASTSGAINYGYTF. As DNA, the CDR3 is TGTGCCAGCACCTCAGGGGCCATAAACTATGGCTACACCTTC.

A few counts support this clonotype. This chain joins TRBV20-1 and TRBJ2-7; D is possibly TRBD1 (5 bases). This CDR3 has 14 amino acids. CDR1 is DFQATT, CDR2 SNEGSKA, per germline (reference sequence). Between the trimmed V and J ends, which lost 4 bases and 7 bases, there was a span of 20 bases. The CDR3 nucleotides read TGCAGTGCTATCCCTTTTGGGGCCGGCGGTGAGCAGTACTTC. Translation: CSAIPFGAGGEQYF.

This clonotype showed up many times. The rearrangement uses TRBV2 and TRBJ1-2, with D hard to call. Germline V gives CDR1 SNHLY, CDR2 FYNNEI. This CDR3 is built from 12 residues. Trimming cost V 3 bases and J 8 bases, with 10 bases left between them. The CDR3 nucleotides read TGTGCCAGCAGTGACGAGACTGGAGGCTACACCTTC. Translating gives CASSDETGGYTF.